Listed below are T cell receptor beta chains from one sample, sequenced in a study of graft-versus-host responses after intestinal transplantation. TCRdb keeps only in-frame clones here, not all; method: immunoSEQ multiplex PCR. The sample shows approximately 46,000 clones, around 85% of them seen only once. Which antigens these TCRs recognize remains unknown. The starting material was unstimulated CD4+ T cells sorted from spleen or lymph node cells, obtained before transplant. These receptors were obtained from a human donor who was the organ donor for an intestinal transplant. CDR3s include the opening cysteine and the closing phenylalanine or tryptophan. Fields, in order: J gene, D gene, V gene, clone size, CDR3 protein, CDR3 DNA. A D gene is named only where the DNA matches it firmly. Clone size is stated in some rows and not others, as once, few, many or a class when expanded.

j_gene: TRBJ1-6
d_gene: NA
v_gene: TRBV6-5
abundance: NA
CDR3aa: CASSYGSSYNSPLHF
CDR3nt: TGTGCCAGCAGTTACGGGAGCTCCTATAATTCACCCCTCCACTTT

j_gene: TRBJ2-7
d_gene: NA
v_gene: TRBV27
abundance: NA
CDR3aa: CASSLSPGRKLGQYF
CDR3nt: TGTGCCAGCAGTTTAAGTCCAGGGAGGAAGTTAGGGCAGTACTTC

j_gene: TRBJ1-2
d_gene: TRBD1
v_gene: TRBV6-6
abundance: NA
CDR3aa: CASSYRGLGYTF
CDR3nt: TGTGCCAGCAGTTACAGGGGGCTTGGCTACACCTTC

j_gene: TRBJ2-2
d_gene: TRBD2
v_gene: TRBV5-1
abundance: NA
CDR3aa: CASSLGLLRTSKEELFF
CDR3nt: TGCGCCAGCAGCTTAGGACTACTTAGGACTAGTAAAGAGGAGCTGTTTTTT

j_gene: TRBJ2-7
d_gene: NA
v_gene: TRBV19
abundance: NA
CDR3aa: CASSIDRRQNYEQYF
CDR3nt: TGTGCCAGTAGTATAGATCGGAGACAAAACTACGAGCAGTACTTC

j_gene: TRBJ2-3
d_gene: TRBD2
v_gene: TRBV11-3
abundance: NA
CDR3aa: CASSPQRGGADTQYF
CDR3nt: TGTGCCAGCAGCCCGCAGCGGGGGGGTGCAGATACGCAGTATTTT

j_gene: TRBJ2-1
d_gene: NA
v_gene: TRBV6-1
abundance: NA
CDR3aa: CASSPFGEQFF
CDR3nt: TGTGCCAGCAGCCCCTTTGGCGAGCAGTTCTTC

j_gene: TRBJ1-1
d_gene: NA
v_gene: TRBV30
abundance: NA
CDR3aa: CAWSVGQNTEAFF
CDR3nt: TGTGCCTGGAGTGTGGGGCAGAACACTGAAGCTTTCTTT

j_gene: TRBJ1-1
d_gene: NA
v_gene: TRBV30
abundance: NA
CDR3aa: CALGWGMNTEAFF
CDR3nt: TGTGCCCTCGGTTGGGGGATGAACACTGAAGCTTTCTTT

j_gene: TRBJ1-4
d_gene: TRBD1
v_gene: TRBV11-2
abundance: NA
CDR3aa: CASSLGSRGQNEKLFF
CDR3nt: TGTGCCAGCAGCTTAGGTAGCAGGGGGCAAAATGAAAAACTGTTTTTT

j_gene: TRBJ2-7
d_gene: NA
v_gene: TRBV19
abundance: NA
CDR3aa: CASSNLYYEQYF
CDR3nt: TGTGCCAGTAGTAATCTATACTACGAGCAGTACTTC

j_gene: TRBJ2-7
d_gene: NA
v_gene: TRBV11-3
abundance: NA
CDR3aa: CASSLGFRGDYEQYF
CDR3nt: TGTGCCAGCAGCTTAGGGTTCAGAGGGGACTACGAGCAGTACTTC

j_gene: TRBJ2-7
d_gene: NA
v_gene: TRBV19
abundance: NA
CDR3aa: CASSTTSFTGEQYF
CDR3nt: TGTGCCAGTAGTACAACTAGCTTCACGGGGGAGCAGTACTTC

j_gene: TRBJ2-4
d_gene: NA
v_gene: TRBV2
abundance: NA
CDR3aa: CASSEELGAKNIQYF
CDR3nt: TGTGCCAGCAGTGAGGAACTGGGAGCCAAAAACATTCAGTACTTC

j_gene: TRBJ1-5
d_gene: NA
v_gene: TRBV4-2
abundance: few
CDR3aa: CASSQDRGNQPQHF
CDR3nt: TGTGCCAGCAGCCAAGACAGGGGCAATCAGCCCCAGCATTTT

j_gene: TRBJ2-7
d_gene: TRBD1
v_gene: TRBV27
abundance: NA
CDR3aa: CASSLNRGAYEQYF
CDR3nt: TGTGCCAGCAGTTTAAACAGGGGGGCCTACGAGCAGTACTTC

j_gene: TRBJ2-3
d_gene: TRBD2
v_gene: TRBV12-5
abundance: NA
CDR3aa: CASGLSQRGGDTQYF
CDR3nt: TGTGCTAGTGGTTTGTCGCAGCGGGGGGGAGATACGCAGTATTTT

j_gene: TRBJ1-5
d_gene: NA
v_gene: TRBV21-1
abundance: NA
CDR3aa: CASSKRDRVGNQPQHF
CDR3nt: TGTGCCAGCAGCAAACGGGACAGGGTCGGGAATCAGCCCCAGCATTTT

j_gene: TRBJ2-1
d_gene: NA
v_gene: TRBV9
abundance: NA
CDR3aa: CASSLSGGSYNEQFF
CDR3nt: TGTGCCAGCAGCTTAAGCGGCGGGTCCTACAATGAGCAGTTCTTC

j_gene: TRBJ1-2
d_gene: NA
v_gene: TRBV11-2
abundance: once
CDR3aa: CASSISPVYGSTF
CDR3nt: TGTGCCAGCAGCATTAGCCCTGTTTATGGATCCACCTTC